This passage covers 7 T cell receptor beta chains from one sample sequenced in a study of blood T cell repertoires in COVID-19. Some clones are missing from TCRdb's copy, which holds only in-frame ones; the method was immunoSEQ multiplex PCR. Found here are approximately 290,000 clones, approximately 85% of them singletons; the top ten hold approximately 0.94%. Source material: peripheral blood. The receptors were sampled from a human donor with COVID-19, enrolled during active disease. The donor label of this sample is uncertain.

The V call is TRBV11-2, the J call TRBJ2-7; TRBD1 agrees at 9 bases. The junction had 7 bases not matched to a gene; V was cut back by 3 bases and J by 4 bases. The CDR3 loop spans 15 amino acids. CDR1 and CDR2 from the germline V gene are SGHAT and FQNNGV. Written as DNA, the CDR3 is TGTGCCAGCAGCTTGCAGAGCGGGACAGGGTACGAGCAGTACTTC. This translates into CASSLQSGTGYEQYF.

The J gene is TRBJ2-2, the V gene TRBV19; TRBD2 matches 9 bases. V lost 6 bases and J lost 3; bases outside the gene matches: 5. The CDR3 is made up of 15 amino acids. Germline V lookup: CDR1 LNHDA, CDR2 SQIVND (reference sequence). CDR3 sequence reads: CASSQTSGDTGELFF. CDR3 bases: TGTGCCAGTAGCCAGACTAGCGGAGACACCGGGGAGCTGTTTTTT.

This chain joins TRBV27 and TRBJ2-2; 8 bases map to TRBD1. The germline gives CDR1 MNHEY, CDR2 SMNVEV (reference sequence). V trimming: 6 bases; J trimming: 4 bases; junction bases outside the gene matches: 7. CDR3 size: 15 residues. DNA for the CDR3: TGTGCCAGCAGAAGGGGACAGGACGCCACCGGGGAGCTGTTTTTT. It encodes CASRRGQDATGELFF.

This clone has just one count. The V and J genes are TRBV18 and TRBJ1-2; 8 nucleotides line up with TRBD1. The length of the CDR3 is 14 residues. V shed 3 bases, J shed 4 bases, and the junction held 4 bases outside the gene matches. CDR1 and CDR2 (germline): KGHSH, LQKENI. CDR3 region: CASSPGQGVYGYTF. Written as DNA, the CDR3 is TGTGCCAGCTCACCTGGACAGGGCGTCTATGGCTACACCTTC. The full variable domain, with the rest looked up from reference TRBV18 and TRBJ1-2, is NAGVMQNPRHLVRRRGQEARLRCSPMKGHSHVYWYRQLPEEGLKFMVYLQKENIIDESGMPKERFSAEFPKEGPSILRIQQVVRGDSAAYFCASSPGQGVYGYTFGSGTRLTVV.

The CDR3 coding sequence is TGTGCCAGCTCACCAACACAGGGAAGTTCACCCCTCCACTTT. This translates into CASSPTQGSSPLHF. The V call is TRBV18, the J call TRBJ1-6; possibly TRBD1 for D (6 bases). CDR3 length: 14 amino acids. Looked up from germline, CDR1 is KGHSH and CDR2 is LQKENI. The V end lost 2 bases, the J end lost 9 bases, and 11 bases lay between the germline ends.

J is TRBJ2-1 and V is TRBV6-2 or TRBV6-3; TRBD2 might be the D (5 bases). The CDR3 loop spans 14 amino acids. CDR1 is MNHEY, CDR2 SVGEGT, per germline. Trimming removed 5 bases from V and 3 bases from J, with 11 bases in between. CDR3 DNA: TGTGCCAGCAGTCAGGAGGACTTCTACAATGAGCAGTTCTTC. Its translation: CASSQEDFYNEQFF.

In DNA, the CDR3 is TGTGCCTGGAACCGGGACAGGGGTGAAAAACTGTTTTTT. Translation: CAWNRDRGEKLFF. The rearrangement links TRBV30 to TRBJ1-4; TRBD1 agrees at 10 bases. Unmatched junction bases numbered 3, after V lost 4 bases and J lost 7 bases. This CDR3 has 13 amino acids. The germline CDR1 and CDR2 sequences are GTSNPN and SVGIG (reference sequence).